This T cell receptor beta chain was identified in a study of post-analysis software for immune sequencing data. The study, taken as a whole, reports: Significantly decreased normalized Chao1 diversity was recorded for multiple sclerosis patients relative to controls. Controls had lower frequencies than patients of four or five TRBV segments, which included TRBV5-6, TRBV5-1 and TRBV20-1.

The CDR3 is 15 residues long. Germline V gene lookup returns CDR1 ENHRY and CDR2 SYGVKD. TCR beta libraries were prepared from cDNA with unique molecular identifiers. One entry per CDR3 protein, called by TCRdb with MiXCR from the PCR reads. Of around 440,000 distinct CDR3 sequences in the sample, under 55% are singletons; the top ten hold about 12%. Worth noting for this clonotype: Its antigen remains unidentified.

Sequencing was carried out using blood. This sequence joins TRBV10-3 and TRBJ2-7; 7 bases are shared with TRBD1. The better agreement between TRBJ2-1 and the DNA end casts doubt on the J call. This sequence was found in a girl between 5 and 17 years old with multiple sclerosis. The CDR3 here is CAISDRTGLIYEQFF. The CDR3 region has the DNA TGTGCCATCAGTGACCGGACAGGTCTAATCTACGAGCAGTTCTTC.